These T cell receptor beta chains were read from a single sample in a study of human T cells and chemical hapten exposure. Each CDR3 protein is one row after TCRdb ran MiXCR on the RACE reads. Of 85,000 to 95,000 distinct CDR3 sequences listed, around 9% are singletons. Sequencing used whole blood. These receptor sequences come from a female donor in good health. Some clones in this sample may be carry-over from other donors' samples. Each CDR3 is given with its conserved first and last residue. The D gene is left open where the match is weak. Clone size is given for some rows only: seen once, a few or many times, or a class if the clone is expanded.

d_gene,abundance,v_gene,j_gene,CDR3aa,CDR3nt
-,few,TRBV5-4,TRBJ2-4,CASSLRGGKNIQYF,TGTGCCAGCAGCTTACGGGGAGGCAAAAACATTCAGTACTTC
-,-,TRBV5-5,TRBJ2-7,CASSQDPFEQYF,TGTGCCAGCAGCCAAGACCCCTTCGAGCAGTACTTC
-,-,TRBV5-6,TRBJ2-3,CASTLRVGKASSTDTQYF,TGTGCCAGCACCCTGAGAGTGGGCAAGGCCTCTAGCACAGATACGCAGTATTTT
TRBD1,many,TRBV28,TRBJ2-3,CASRRPGTVRTDTQYF,TGTGCCAGCAGGAGGCCCGGGACAGTACGCACAGATACGCAGTATTTT
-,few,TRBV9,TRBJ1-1,CASSVAGTANTEAFF,TGTGCCAGCAGCGTAGCTGGGACGGCGAACACTGAAGCTTTCTTT
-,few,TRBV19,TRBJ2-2,CASTNAHAGELFF,TGTGCCAGTACGAATGCTCACGCCGGGGAGCTGTTTTTT
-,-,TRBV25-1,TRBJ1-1,CASISSLNTEAFF,TGTGCCAGCATTTCCAGCCTGAACACTGAAGCTTTCTTT
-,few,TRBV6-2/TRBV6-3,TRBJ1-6,CASSYYSYNSPLHF,TGTGCCAGCAGTTACTACAGCTATAATTCACCCCTCCACTTT
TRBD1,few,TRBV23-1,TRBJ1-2,CASNLFPPSGPVNRSSWTGAF,TGCGCCAGCAACCTCTTCCCACCCAGTGGGCCAGTCAATAGGTCGTCGTGGACAGGGGCCTTC
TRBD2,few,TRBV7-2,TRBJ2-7,CASSTSGRLYEQYF,TGTGCCAGCAGCACTAGCGGGAGACTATACGAGCAGTACTTC
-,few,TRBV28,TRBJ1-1,CASSPHSGVEAFF,TGTGCCAGCAGCCCACATAGTGGTGTAGAAGCTTTCTTT
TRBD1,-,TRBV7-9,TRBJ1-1,CASSSLTGSPEAFF,TGTGCCAGCAGCTCGTTGACAGGGTCTCCTGAAGCTTTCTTT
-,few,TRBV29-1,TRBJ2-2,CSVAQGTYTGELFF,TGCAGCGTCGCGCAGGGGACCTACACCGGGGAGCTGTTTTTT
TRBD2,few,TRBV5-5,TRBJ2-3,CASSLVLAGRKDTQYF,TGTGCCAGCAGCTTGGTACTAGCGGGTCGCAAAGATACGCAGTATTTT
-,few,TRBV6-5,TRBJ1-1,CASSYSTKGITEAFF,TGTGCCAGCAGTTACTCGACGAAGGGGATCACTGAAGCTTTCTTT
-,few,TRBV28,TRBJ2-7,CASSRRAGIYEQYF,TGTGCCAGCAGTCGTAGGGCAGGTATCTACGAGCAGTACTTC
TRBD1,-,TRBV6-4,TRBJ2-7,CAIHRGYEQYF,TGTGCCATCCACAGGGGCTACGAGCAGTACTTC
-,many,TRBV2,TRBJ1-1,CASRLDGTEAFF,TGTGCCAGCCGCTTGGACGGGACTGAAGCTTTCTTT
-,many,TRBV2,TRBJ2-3,CASTESTDTQYF,TGTGCCAGCACGGAGAGCACAGATACGCAGTATTTT
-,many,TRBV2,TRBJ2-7,CASSGLGTDYEQYF,TGTGCCAGCAGTGGTTTAGGAACGGACTACGAGCAGTACTTC
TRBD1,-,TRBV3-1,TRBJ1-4,CASSSTGIGEKLFF,TGTGCCAGCAGCTCGACAGGGATCGGCGAAAAACTGTTTTTT
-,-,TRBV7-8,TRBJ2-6,CASSLEGAMSGANVLTF,TGTGCCAGCAGCTTGGAGGGGGCTATGTCTGGGGCCAACGTCCTGACTTTC
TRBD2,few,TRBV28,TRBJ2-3,CASSRGSSGTDTQYF,TGTGCCAGCAGCCGCGGGAGTTCCGGCACAGATACGCAGTATTTT
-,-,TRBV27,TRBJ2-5,CASSQDNYGETQYF,TGTGCCAGCAGTCAGGACAATTATGGGGAGACCCAGTACTTC
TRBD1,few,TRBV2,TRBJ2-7,CASSQQGMYYEQYF,TGTGCCAGCTCCCAACAGGGGATGTACTACGAGCAGTACTTC
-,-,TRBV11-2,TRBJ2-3,CASSFSRGIQDTQYF,TGTGCCAGCAGCTTCTCGCGGGGAATTCAAGATACGCAGTATTTT
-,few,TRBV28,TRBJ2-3,CASSGGQPDTQYF,TGTGCCAGCAGTGGCGGACAGCCAGATACGCAGTATTTT
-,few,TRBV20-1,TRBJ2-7,CSARDGFRSSYEQYF,TGCAGTGCTAGAGATGGGTTTCGGAGCTCCTACGAGCAGTACTTC
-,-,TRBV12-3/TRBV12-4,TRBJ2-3,CASSRDLGSTDTQYF,TGTGCCAGCAGTCGGGACCTGGGTAGCACAGATACGCAGTATTTT
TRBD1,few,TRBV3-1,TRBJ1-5,CASSQDVPTGGNQPQHF,TGTGCCAGCAGCCAAGATGTACCGACAGGGGGCAATCAGCCCCAGCATTTT
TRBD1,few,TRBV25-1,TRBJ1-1,CASSDEQGLYTEAFF,TGTGCCAGCAGTGACGAACAGGGGTTGTACACTGAAGCTTTCTTT
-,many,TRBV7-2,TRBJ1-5,CASSLAVGVLGPQHF,TGTGCCAGCAGCTTAGCGGTGGGTGTATTAGGGCCCCAGCATTTT
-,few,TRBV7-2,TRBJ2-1,CASSLLIFQGNEQFF,TGTGCCAGCAGCTTATTAATTTTCCAGGGGAATGAGCAGTTCTTC
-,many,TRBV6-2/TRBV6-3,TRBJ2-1,CASSPDVPYNEQFF,TGTGCCAGCAGCCCGGACGTCCCCTACAATGAGCAGTTCTTC
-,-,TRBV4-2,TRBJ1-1,CASSQGALGTEAFF,TGTGCCAGCAGCCAAGGGGCCCTGGGGACTGAAGCTTTCTTT
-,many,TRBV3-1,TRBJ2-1,CASSQDLGVRVGGEQFF,TGTGCCAGCAGCCAAGATCTTGGAGTCCGGGTCGGGGGTGAGCAGTTCTTC
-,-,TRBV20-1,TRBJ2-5,CSASLYQETQYF,TGCAGTGCTTCCTTGTACCAAGAGACCCAGTACTTC
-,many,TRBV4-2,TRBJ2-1,CASSRIWTDSYNEQFF,TGTGCCAGCAGCCGTATTTGGACTGACTCCTACAATGAGCAGTTCTTC
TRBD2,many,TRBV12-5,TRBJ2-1,CASGFSGRWEQFF,TGTGCTAGTGGTTTTAGCGGGAGATGGGAGCAGTTCTTC
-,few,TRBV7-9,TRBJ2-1,CASVWRLSPAEQFF,TGTGCCAGCGTCTGGCGACTGTCTCCCGCTGAGCAGTTCTTC
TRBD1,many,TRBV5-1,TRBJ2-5,CASSGAGQGAETQYF,TGCGCCAGCAGCGGGGCGGGACAGGGGGCAGAGACCCAGTACTTC
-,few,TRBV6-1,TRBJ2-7,CASSERIDLDEQYF,TGTGCCAGCAGTGAACGAATAGATTTGGACGAGCAGTACTTC
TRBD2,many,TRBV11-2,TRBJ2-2,CASSQTSVPGELFF,TGTGCCAGCAGCCAGACTAGCGTACCCGGGGAGCTGTTTTTT
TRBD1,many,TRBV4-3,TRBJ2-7,CASSHDLTGYEQYF,TGCGCCAGCAGCCATGACCTGACAGGGTACGAGCAGTACTTC
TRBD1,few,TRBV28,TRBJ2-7,CASSPLRGRYEQYF,TGTGCCAGCAGCCCCCTAAGGGGGCGCTACGAGCAGTACTTC
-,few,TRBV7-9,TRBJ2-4,CASSPGVGVGNIQYF,TGTGCCAGCAGCCCCGGAGTAGGGGTGGGAAACATTCAGTACTTC
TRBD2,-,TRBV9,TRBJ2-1,CASSPGAGLSYNEQFF,TGTGCCAGCAGCCCAGGAGCGGGGCTCTCCTACAATGAGCAGTTCTTC
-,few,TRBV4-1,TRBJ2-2,CASSLKRELVPGELFF,TGCGCCAGCAGCCTCAAAAGAGAGTTAGTTCCTGGGGAGCTGTTTTTT
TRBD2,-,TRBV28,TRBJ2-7,CASSLPPGTKSSYEQYF,TGTGCCAGCAGTTTACCGCCCGGGACTAAAAGCTCCTACGAGCAGTACTTC
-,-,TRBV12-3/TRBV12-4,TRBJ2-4,CASTPQGRDIQYF,TGTGCCAGCACCCCACAGGGTAGGGACATTCAGTACTTC
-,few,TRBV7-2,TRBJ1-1,CASSLQARQEAFF,TGTGCCAGCAGCTTACAGGCCCGCCAAGAAGCTTTCTTT
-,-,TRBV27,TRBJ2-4,CASSPLTSPLPVIQYF,TGTGCCAGCAGTCCCCTCACGTCCCCCCTACCCGTAATTCAGTACTTC